A selection of T cell receptor beta chains follows, all from one sample in a study of blood T cell repertoires in COVID-19. Clones were sequenced by immunoSEQ multiplex PCR, and TCRdb holds only the in-frame ones, with some missing. The data hold about 430,000 clones, with approximately 91% observed a single time. The material sequenced was PBMCs or T cells enriched from blood (not recorded which). These receptors originate from a woman aged 18-35 years who had been exposed to COVID-19. The CDR3 runs from the conserved cysteine through the conserved F or W. D genes are given only for firm matches. Expanded clones get a size class; other rows say once, few or many, or leave the size out.

v_call: TRBV29-1
clone_size: few
j_call: TRBJ1-5
d_call: NA
cdr3_nt: TGCAGCGTTGTTTTCCTCGGGGGAAGCAATCAGCCCCAGCATTTT
cdr3_aa: CSVVFLGGSNQPQHF

v_call: TRBV2
clone_size: NA
j_call: TRBJ2-2
d_call: TRBD2
cdr3_nt: TGTGCCAGCACCTTACTAGCGGGCGGTACCGGGGAGCTGTTTTTT
cdr3_aa: CASTLLAGGTGELFF

v_call: TRBV5-1
clone_size: NA
j_call: TRBJ2-7
d_call: TRBD1
cdr3_nt: TGCGCCAGCAGTAGGCTACGGGACAGCGGCGAGCAGTACTTC
cdr3_aa: CASSRLRDSGEQYF

v_call: TRBV27
clone_size: NA
j_call: TRBJ2-3
d_call: NA
cdr3_nt: TGTGCCAGCAGTCCATTTGGCTTAACCCCCGATACGCAGTATTTT
cdr3_aa: CASSPFGLTPDTQYF

v_call: TRBV14
clone_size: NA
j_call: TRBJ2-7
d_call: NA
cdr3_nt: TGTGCCAGCAGCCAAGCCCGGGGATCCTACGAGCAGTACTTC
cdr3_aa: CASSQARGSYEQYF

v_call: TRBV7-2
clone_size: NA
j_call: TRBJ2-1
d_call: TRBD1
cdr3_nt: TGTGCCAGCAGCTTTATGGACAGGGTACATGAGCAGTTCTTC
cdr3_aa: CASSFMDRVHEQFF

v_call: TRBV19
clone_size: NA
j_call: TRBJ1-5
d_call: TRBD1
cdr3_nt: TGTGCCAGTAGTACCAGGGGGCGGGGGATTCAGCCCCAGCATTTT
cdr3_aa: CASSTRGRGIQPQHF

v_call: TRBV2
clone_size: NA
j_call: TRBJ1-1
d_call: NA
cdr3_nt: TGTGCCAGCAATGGACTGTCGGACACTGAAGCTTTCTTT
cdr3_aa: CASNGLSDTEAFF

v_call: TRBV7-9
clone_size: NA
j_call: TRBJ1-1
d_call: NA
cdr3_nt: TGTGCCAGCAGCCCCAGTTCAGGGACTGAAGCTTTCTTT
cdr3_aa: CASSPSSGTEAFF

v_call: TRBV14
clone_size: NA
j_call: TRBJ2-3
d_call: TRBD2
cdr3_nt: TGTGCCAGCAGCCAAGGACTAGCGGGTGGTGGTACGCAGTATTTT
cdr3_aa: CASSQGLAGGGTQYF

v_call: TRBV7-3
clone_size: NA
j_call: TRBJ2-3
d_call: NA
cdr3_nt: TGTGCCAGCAGCGTACTGGGACTCCCCACAGATACGCAGTATTTT
cdr3_aa: CASSVLGLPTDTQYF

v_call: TRBV5-6
clone_size: NA
j_call: TRBJ1-6
d_call: TRBD1
cdr3_nt: TGTGCCAGCAGCGGACAGGGAAATTCACCCCTCCACTTT
cdr3_aa: CASSGQGNSPLHF

v_call: TRBV29-1
clone_size: NA
j_call: TRBJ2-7
d_call: TRBD1
cdr3_nt: TGCAGCGTTGAGGACAGGGCCCGCTACGAGCAGTACTTC
cdr3_aa: CSVEDRARYEQYF

v_call: TRBV5-6
clone_size: NA
j_call: TRBJ2-3
d_call: NA
cdr3_nt: TGTGCCAGCAGCTTGTTTAGCGGAGGGTTAGGAGATACGCAGTATTTT
cdr3_aa: CASSLFSGGLGDTQYF

v_call: TRBV4-2
clone_size: NA
j_call: TRBJ2-7
d_call: NA
cdr3_nt: TGTGCCAGCAGCCAACCACAGGGCGCGGGCGAGCAGTACTTC
cdr3_aa: CASSQPQGAGEQYF

v_call: TRBV25-1
clone_size: NA
j_call: TRBJ1-2
d_call: TRBD1
cdr3_nt: TGTGCCAGCAGCGTGGGGGCAGGGGGTGGCTACACCTTC
cdr3_aa: CASSVGAGGGYTF

v_call: TRBV14
clone_size: NA
j_call: TRBJ2-3
d_call: TRBD2
cdr3_nt: TGTGCCAGCAGCCAAGTCCGGACTAGCGGGACGGATACGCAGTATTTT
cdr3_aa: CASSQVRTSGTDTQYF

v_call: TRBV5-6
clone_size: NA
j_call: TRBJ1-4
d_call: NA
cdr3_nt: TGTGCCAGCAGCCAGGACAACGGAGAAAAACTGTTTTTT
cdr3_aa: CASSQDNGEKLFF

v_call: TRBV3-1/TRBV3-2
clone_size: NA
j_call: TRBJ1-1
d_call: TRBD1
cdr3_nt: TGTGCCAGCAGCCAAGCTCCGGGACAGGGGGCCTCAATCGGGGCTTTCTTT
cdr3_aa: CASSQAPGQGASIGAFF

v_call: TRBV18
clone_size: NA
j_call: TRBJ2-1
d_call: TRBD1
cdr3_nt: TGTGCCAGCTCACCCCCCGGACAGGGGGCGGGGGGGTTTCGGGAGCAGTTCTTC
cdr3_aa: CASSPPGQGAGGFREQFF

v_call: TRBV15
clone_size: NA
j_call: TRBJ2-1
d_call: NA
cdr3_nt: TGTGCCACCAGCAGAGATAAGTCGGGAGTCTCCAGGAATGAGCAGTTCTTC
cdr3_aa: CATSRDKSGVSRNEQFF

v_call: TRBV29-1
clone_size: NA
j_call: TRBJ2-3
d_call: TRBD2
cdr3_nt: TGCAGCGTAGGCCTACTAGCGGGAGTAGGAACAGATACGCAGTATTTT
cdr3_aa: CSVGLLAGVGTDTQYF

v_call: TRBV29-1
clone_size: NA
j_call: TRBJ2-7
d_call: TRBD2
cdr3_nt: TGCAGCGTTAGACTAGCAGGCCGCTACGAGCAGTACTTC
cdr3_aa: CSVRLAGRYEQYF

v_call: TRBV11-2
clone_size: NA
j_call: TRBJ1-1
d_call: TRBD1
cdr3_nt: TGTGCCAGCGGACCAGGGGGCTTATTCGCCAAAGGAGAGAACACTGAAGCTTTCTTT
cdr3_aa: CASGPGGLFAKGENTEAFF

v_call: TRBV25-1
clone_size: NA
j_call: TRBJ1-6
d_call: NA
cdr3_nt: TGTGCCAGCAGTGAGGGGGCGAAGTCACCCCTCCACTTT
cdr3_aa: CASSEGAKSPLHF

v_call: TRBV27
clone_size: NA
j_call: TRBJ1-1
d_call: TRBD1
cdr3_nt: TGTGCCAGCAGTCCGGGACAGGGAAGAAGGAACACTGAAGCTTTCTTT
cdr3_aa: CASSPGQGRRNTEAFF

v_call: TRBV6-5
clone_size: NA
j_call: TRBJ1-1
d_call: TRBD1
cdr3_nt: TGTGCCAGCAGTTATGACAGGGGAGGGACTGAAGCTTTCTTT
cdr3_aa: CASSYDRGGTEAFF

v_call: TRBV7-2
clone_size: NA
j_call: TRBJ1-1
d_call: NA
cdr3_nt: TGTGCCAGCAGCTTACAAGGCGTTGACACATTGAACACTGAAGCTTTCTTT
cdr3_aa: CASSLQGVDTLNTEAFF

v_call: TRBV14
clone_size: NA
j_call: TRBJ2-3
d_call: NA
cdr3_nt: TGTGCCAGCAGCCTAGATACAATGGTTATGGAGACAGATACGCAGTATTTT
cdr3_aa: CASSLDTMVMETDTQYF

v_call: TRBV27
clone_size: NA
j_call: TRBJ2-7
d_call: TRBD2
cdr3_nt: TGTGCCAGCACCTCCCTCCTCGGACTAGCGGGGGCCTACGAGCAGTACTTC
cdr3_aa: CASTSLLGLAGAYEQYF

v_call: TRBV20-1
clone_size: once
j_call: TRBJ1-2
d_call: NA
cdr3_nt: TGCAGTGCTAGAGATGATCTATTC
cdr3_aa: CSARDDLF

v_call: TRBV14
clone_size: NA
j_call: TRBJ1-1
d_call: NA
cdr3_nt: TGTGCCAGCAGCCAAGTGCGGGGGGCTGAAGCTTTCTTT
cdr3_aa: CASSQVRGAEAFF

v_call: TRBV14
clone_size: NA
j_call: TRBJ2-2
d_call: NA
cdr3_nt: TGTGCCAGCAGCCAGCCCCGCATAGCGAATGGGGACGGGGAGCTGTTTTTT
cdr3_aa: CASSQPRIANGDGELFF

v_call: TRBV7-9
clone_size: NA
j_call: TRBJ1-2
d_call: TRBD1
cdr3_nt: TGTGCCAGCAGCTGGGGTGGGACAGGGGGCGATGCAAAATATGGCTACACCTTC
cdr3_aa: CASSWGGTGGDAKYGYTF

v_call: TRBV6-6
clone_size: NA
j_call: TRBJ2-7
d_call: TRBD1
cdr3_nt: TGTGCCAGCAGGATTAACAGGGGTCCCTACGAGCAGTACTTC
cdr3_aa: CASRINRGPYEQYF

v_call: TRBV27
clone_size: NA
j_call: TRBJ1-4
d_call: NA
cdr3_nt: TGTGCCAGCAGCTCTCCTGCAACTAATGAAAAACTGTTTTTT
cdr3_aa: CASSSPATNEKLFF

v_call: TRBV5-5
clone_size: NA
j_call: TRBJ1-6
d_call: NA
cdr3_nt: TGTGCCAGCAGCTTGGCCAGGGTGAAAAATTCACCCCTCCACTTT
cdr3_aa: CASSLARVKNSPLHF

v_call: TRBV5-8
clone_size: NA
j_call: TRBJ1-1
d_call: NA
cdr3_nt: TGTGCCAGCAGGGGAGGGAACACTGAAGCTTTCTTT
cdr3_aa: CASRGGNTEAFF

v_call: TRBV27
clone_size: NA
j_call: TRBJ2-1
d_call: NA
cdr3_nt: TGTGCCAGCGCCCCCGGGGACAATGAGCAGTTCTTC
cdr3_aa: CASAPGDNEQFF

v_call: TRBV6-6
clone_size: NA
j_call: TRBJ1-2
d_call: NA
cdr3_nt: TGTGCCAGCAGTCAACAGGGTTACGGCTACACCTTC
cdr3_aa: CASSQQGYGYTF

v_call: TRBV18
clone_size: NA
j_call: TRBJ2-2
d_call: NA
cdr3_nt: TGTGCCAGCTCACCCGGACTCCATAACACCGGGGAGCTGTTTTTT
cdr3_aa: CASSPGLHNTGELFF

v_call: TRBV28
clone_size: NA
j_call: TRBJ1-1
d_call: TRBD1
cdr3_nt: TGTGCCAGCAGAAAAATACAGGGGGCGGACACTGAAGCTTTCTTT
cdr3_aa: CASRKIQGADTEAFF

v_call: TRBV13
clone_size: NA
j_call: TRBJ1-1
d_call: TRBD1
cdr3_nt: TGTGCCAGCAGCTATGGCCACAGGGGGCAAATCTCGCGCACTGAAGCTTTCTTT
cdr3_aa: CASSYGHRGQISRTEAFF

v_call: TRBV13
clone_size: NA
j_call: TRBJ2-5
d_call: TRBD2
cdr3_nt: TGTGCCAGCAGCTTAGGACTAGCGGGAGTGCTAGAGACCCAGTACTTC
cdr3_aa: CASSLGLAGVLETQYF

v_call: TRBV19
clone_size: NA
j_call: TRBJ1-2
d_call: NA
cdr3_nt: TGTGCCAGTAGTATAGTAGCAGAGGCCGGTGGCTACACCTTC
cdr3_aa: CASSIVAEAGGYTF

v_call: TRBV29-1
clone_size: NA
j_call: TRBJ1-1
d_call: NA
cdr3_nt: TGCAGCGTTGAGGGAGGGAACACTGAAGCTTTCTTT
cdr3_aa: CSVEGGNTEAFF

v_call: TRBV3-1/TRBV3-2
clone_size: NA
j_call: TRBJ2-7
d_call: TRBD1
cdr3_nt: TGTGCCAGCAGCCAGACAGGGACCTCCTACGAGCAGTACTTC
cdr3_aa: CASSQTGTSYEQYF

v_call: TRBV11-2
clone_size: NA
j_call: TRBJ2-7
d_call: TRBD2
cdr3_nt: TGTGCCAGCAGCTTAGACCAGCGGGGGAGCTACGAGCAGTACTTC
cdr3_aa: CASSLDQRGSYEQYF

v_call: TRBV6-4
clone_size: NA
j_call: TRBJ1-1
d_call: NA
cdr3_nt: TGTGCCAGCAGCGCACAGGGAATAGGGACTGAAGCTTTCTTT
cdr3_aa: CASSAQGIGTEAFF

v_call: TRBV6-5
clone_size: NA
j_call: TRBJ1-1
d_call: NA
cdr3_nt: TGTGCCAGCAGTTACTCATGGGGGGGGAACGCTGAAGCTTTCTTT
cdr3_aa: CASSYSWGGNAEAFF

v_call: TRBV12-5
clone_size: few
j_call: TRBJ2-1
d_call: TRBD2
cdr3_nt: TGTGCTAGTGGCCATGAGGGTAGCGGGAGGGCGGCAAAACAGTTCTTC
cdr3_aa: CASGHEGSGRAAKQFF

v_call: TRBV11-2
clone_size: NA
j_call: TRBJ2-1
d_call: NA
cdr3_nt: TGTGCCAGCAGCTCCTTAGCGGCCTACAATGAGCAGTTCTTC
cdr3_aa: CASSSLAAYNEQFF

v_call: TRBV28
clone_size: NA
j_call: TRBJ2-1
d_call: TRBD2
cdr3_nt: TGTGCCAGCAGTCCCACTAGCGGGACGTGGAATGAGCAGTTCTTC
cdr3_aa: CASSPTSGTWNEQFF

v_call: TRBV28
clone_size: NA
j_call: TRBJ2-4
d_call: NA
cdr3_nt: TGTGCCAGCCGGGGATCACCCAAAAACATTCAGTACTTC
cdr3_aa: CASRGSPKNIQYF

v_call: TRBV27
clone_size: NA
j_call: TRBJ1-6
d_call: TRBD1
cdr3_nt: TGTGCCAGCAGGAAAAGCACCTCAGGGACAGGGACTACACCCCTCCACTTT
cdr3_aa: CASRKSTSGTGTTPLHF

v_call: TRBV6-2/TRBV6-3
clone_size: NA
j_call: TRBJ1-4
d_call: TRBD1
cdr3_nt: TGTGCCAGCAGTTCCTGGACAGGCTACCATGAAAAACTGTTTTTT
cdr3_aa: CASSSWTGYHEKLFF

v_call: TRBV29-1
clone_size: NA
j_call: TRBJ1-1
d_call: TRBD1
cdr3_nt: TGCAGCGGGGCCTTACAGGGGTCAGAAGCTTTCTTT
cdr3_aa: CSGALQGSEAFF

v_call: TRBV28
clone_size: NA
j_call: TRBJ2-7
d_call: NA
cdr3_nt: TGTGCCAGCAGCCCTACAGGACCCGAGCAGTACTTC
cdr3_aa: CASSPTGPEQYF

v_call: TRBV6-1
clone_size: NA
j_call: TRBJ2-7
d_call: NA
cdr3_nt: TGTGCCAGCAGTGAGGACTTACAGTCCTACGAGCAGTACTTC
cdr3_aa: CASSEDLQSYEQYF

v_call: TRBV5-6
clone_size: NA
j_call: TRBJ1-6
d_call: NA
cdr3_nt: TGTGCCAGCAGCTCCCTGCCGGGGATTCAGGCGAATTCACCCCTCCACTTT
cdr3_aa: CASSSLPGIQANSPLHF